The 29 T cell receptor beta chains below all came from one sample that was sequenced in a study of blood T cell repertoires in COVID-19. Here immunoSEQ multiplex PCR was the method, and the copy in TCRdb shows in-frame clones only, minus some. The table lists fewer than 300,000 clones, about 80% of them singletons. The sample comprised peripheral blood. All receptors come from a woman aged 45-65 years who had recovered from COVID-19.

This clone was counted at least ten times. The V call is TRBV12-3 or TRBV12-4, the J call TRBJ1-4; D possibly corresponds to TRBD1 (5 bases). With 5 bases removed from V and 13 bases from J, the gap between germline ends came to 11 bases. This CDR3 is built from 11 residues. CDR3 sequence reads: CASSPGNLLFF. The CDR3 coding sequence is TGTGCCAGCAGTCCAGGGAATCTACTGTTTTTT.

Of note for this clone: An end of the junction differs from the germline gene, which may be a read error. The rearrangement links TRBV19 to TRBJ1-2; maybe TRBD1 (5 bases). The CDR3 sequence is 13 residues long. Germline V gene data show CDR1 as LNHDA and CDR2 as SQIVND (reference sequence). The CDR3 DNA follows: TGTGCCAGTAGTATAGATCTCGGCAGGGTCGGCGCCTTC. It yields the protein CASSIDLGRVGAF.

The chain couples TRBV24-1 to TRBJ2-1; 9 bases are a match to TRBD2. The CDR3 spans 15 residues. Germline values: CDR1 KGHDR, CDR2 SFDVKD. Unmatched junction bases numbered 6, after V lost 2 bases and J lost 8 bases. The CDR3 loop is CATSDYSSGSDEQFF. The CDR3 DNA reads as TGTGCCACCAGTGATTATAGTAGCGGGAGCGATGAGCAGTTCTTC.

The chain recombines TRBV5-1 with TRBJ2-3, with D perhaps TRBD2 (6 bases). The V end lost 1 base, the J end lost 3 bases, and 9 bases lay between the germline ends. This CDR3 has 14 amino acids. Germline CDR1 is SGHRS and CDR2 is YFSETQ. DNA for the CDR3: TGCGCCAGCAGCTTGTCTGCGGGGACAGATACGCAGTATTTT. It translates to CASSLSAGTDTQYF. Filled out from reference TRBV5-1 and TRBJ2-3, the complete variable domain reads KAGVTQTPRYLIKTRGQQVTLSCSPISGHRSVSWYQQTPGQGLQFLFEYFSETQRNKGNFPGRFSGRQFSNSRSEMNVSTLELGDSALYLCASSLSAGTDTQYFGPGTRLTVL.

The rearrangement links TRBV7-2 to TRBJ2-3; TRBD2 agrees at 7 bases. Germline V gene sequence: CDR1 SGHTA, CDR2 FQGNSA. The ends lost 0 bases at V and 4 bases at J; junction bases unmatched: 4. The CDR3 consists of 15 residues. CDR3 residues: CASSLAQAGPDTQYF. CDR3 coding DNA: TGTGCCAGCAGCTTAGCCCAAGCGGGGCCAGATACGCAGTATTTT.

J is TRBJ2-7 and V is TRBV4-2; TRBD1 might be the D (6 bases). The V end lost 3 bases, the J end lost 7 bases, and 22 bases lay between the germline ends. Germline loops: CDR1 LGHNA, CDR2 YNFKEQ. CDR3 length: 16 residues. CDR3 sequence reads: CASSQVQGQGLWEQYF. The CDR3 DNA follows: TGTGCCAGCAGCCAGGTACAGGGTCAGGGGCTCTGGGAGCAGTACTTC.

The chain has TRBV6-5 and TRBJ1-1, with a possible D match to TRBD1 (6 bases). V lost 7 bases and J 10 bases, leaving 16 bases between the germline ends. The CDR3 spans 12 residues. The V gene's germline CDR1 is MNHEY and CDR2 SVGAGI. The CDR3 nucleotides read TGTGCCAGCATCGGGGGGCAAGTGGGAGCTTTCTTT. Encoded protein: CASIGGQVGAFF.

The chain joins TRBV7-8 to TRBJ2-1; TRBD2 is a possible D gene (6 bases). Germline CDR1 SGHVS, CDR2 FQNEAQ. The CDR3 is made up of 15 amino acids. Trimming took off 4 bases at V and 4 bases at J, with 14 bases between the two ends. The CDR3 DNA sequence: TGTGCCAGCAGCTCGTCCCGGGACTTTTACAATGAGCAGTTCTTC. Protein sequence: CASSSSRDFYNEQFF.

The V gene is TRBV20-1, the J gene TRBJ2-1; a weak D match, TRBD2 (6 bases). The germline CDR1 and CDR2 sequences are DFQATT and SNEGSKA (reference sequence). The CDR3 is 14 residues long. Between the trimmed V and J ends, which lost 3 bases and 4 bases, there was a span of 13 bases. The CDR3 sequence: CSASFSGGYNEQFF. CDR3 sequence (DNA): TGCAGTGCTAGTTTTAGCGGAGGGTACAATGAGCAGTTCTTC.

A few counts support this clone. The chain has TRBV27 and TRBJ1-5, with 7 bases that match TRBD1. The length of the CDR3 is 14 residues. V trimming: 4 bases; J trimming: 4 bases; junction bases outside the gene matches: 4. The germline V gene encodes CDR1 MNHEY and CDR2 SMNVEV (reference sequence). CDR3 region: CASSSLQGNQPQHF. For the CDR3, the DNA is TGTGCCAGCAGTTCGCTACAGGGGAATCAGCCCCAGCATTTT.

This clone was counted many times. The chain is built from TRBV5-1 and TRBJ2-1, with unresolved D. Trimming took off 4 bases at V and 5 bases at J, with 10 bases between the two ends. The CDR3 sequence is 13 residues long. Germline V gene lookup returns CDR1 SGHRS and CDR2 YFSETQ. The CDR3 spells CASSPVSHNEQFF. In nucleotides, the CDR3 is TGCGCCAGCAGCCCAGTGTCCCACAATGAGCAGTTCTTC.

The chain joins TRBV27 to TRBJ2-7, with a possible D match to TRBD2 (5 bases). Deletions cut 5 bases from V and 2 bases from J, with 16 bases between. The length of the CDR3 is 15 residues. Germline CDR1 and CDR2: MNHEY and SMNVEV (reference sequence). CDR3 in amino acids: CASSPSRGNPYEQYF. The CDR3 region has the DNA TGTGCCAGCAGTCCGAGCAGAGGGAACCCCTACGAGCAGTACTTC.

The CDR3 DNA is TGTGCCACCCTTCCTCCTGGAAACACCATATATTTT. It encodes CATLPPGNTIYF. The chain has TRBV12-3 or TRBV12-4 and TRBJ1-3; no firm D call. The CDR3 sequence is 12 residues long. V shed 10 bases and J shed 2 bases, with 9 bases lying between them.

The gene calls are TRBV28 and TRBJ2-7, with D unclear. The germline V gene has CDR1 MDHEN and CDR2 SYDVKM. Trimming took 7 bases from V and 7 from J, leaving 8 bases between them. The CDR3 sequence is 10 residues long. The CDR3 DNA follows: TGTGCCAGCACGCGCGAAGAGCAGTACTTC. As protein: CASTREEQYF.

The gene calls are TRBV7-9 and TRBJ2-1; TRBD2 matches at 7 bases. Trimming cost V 5 bases and J 3 bases; bases outside gene matches: 4. CDR1 and CDR2 (germline): SEHNR, FQNEAQ (reference sequence). The CDR3 has 14 amino acids. This chain's CDR3 is CASSPSGLYNEQFF. CDR3 sequence (DNA): TGTGCCAGCAGCCCTAGCGGCCTCTACAATGAGCAGTTCTTC.

This chain joins TRBV5-4 and TRBJ2-3, with 11 bases matching TRBD1. CDR1 SGHNT and CDR2 YYREEE come from the germline V gene (reference sequence). The junction had 11 bases not matched to a gene; V was cut back by 4 bases and J by 7 bases. The CDR3 consists of 16 residues. The CDR3 DNA sequence: TGTGCCAGCAGCCTAACCGGGACAGGGGGTGTCCATACGCAGTATTTT. Translation: CASSLTGTGGVHTQYF.

The chain couples TRBV7-9 to TRBJ1-1; TRBD1 aligns across 7 bases. This CDR3 comprises 15 residues. Germline V gives CDR1 SEHNR, CDR2 FQNEAQ (reference sequence). V shed 5 bases, J shed 8 bases, and the junction held 14 bases outside the gene matches. The chain's CDR3 is CASSGGTVDFLEAFF. The CDR3 coding sequence is TGTGCCAGCAGCGGGGGGACAGTGGACTTTTTGGAAGCTTTCTTT.

The rearrangement joins TRBV9 to TRBJ2-5; TRBD2 matches at 7 bases. The CDR3 length is 16 residues. Per the germline V gene, CDR1 is SGDLS and CDR2 is YYNGEE. V was clipped by 3 bases and J by 5 bases; unmatched bases: 13. The CDR3 coding sequence is TGTGCCAGCAGCGCTCCGGGACTACAAGTGACGGAGACCCAGTACTTC. It encodes CASSAPGLQVTETQYF.

V and J are TRBV7-2 and TRBJ1-1; no reliable D call. Trimming pared 4 bases from V and 7 bases from J, leaving 13 bases between. Germline V gene sequence: CDR1 SGHTA, CDR2 FQGNSA. The CDR3 consists of 13 residues. CDR3 residues: CASSSRPSGEAFF. The CDR3 nucleotides are TGTGCCAGCAGCTCTCGGCCCTCGGGTGAAGCTTTCTTT.

The chain joins TRBV24-1 to TRBJ2-1, with D maybe TRBD2 (6 bases). Germline assignment: CDR1 KGHDR and CDR2 SFDVKD. The CDR3 has 12 amino acids. V was shortened by 9 bases and J by 6 bases, with 11 bases between the two germline ends. The CDR3 sequence is CATGGLSNEQFF. The CDR3 nucleotides are TGTGCCACCGGGGGACTTAGCAATGAGCAGTTCTTC.

The chain employs TRBV7-2 and TRBJ1-1; 8 positions match TRBD1. V lost 3 bases to trimming and J lost 8 bases; unmatched junction nucleotides: 11. This CDR3 comprises 15 residues. Germline loops: CDR1 SGHTA, CDR2 FQGNSA. CDR3 protein: CASSLQGALLPEAFF. CDR3 in DNA: TGTGCCAGCAGCTTGCAGGGGGCGCTTCTACCGGAAGCTTTCTTT.

The rearrangement joins TRBV5-1 to TRBJ2-2; the match to TRBD1 covers 7 bases. CDR3 length: 15 amino acids. Germline CDR1 is SGHRS and CDR2 is YFSETQ. V shed 4 bases and J 1 base; nucleotides not matched to a gene: 4. The CDR3 loop reads CASSLQGLNTGELFF. The CDR3 DNA reads TGCGCCAGCAGCCTACAGGGGCTGAACACCGGGGAGCTGTTTTTT.

In its sample, this clone was seen a few times. This chain connects TRBV14 to TRBJ1-5; D possibly corresponds to TRBD1 (5 bases). V gave up 4 bases and J gave up 6 bases, with 13 bases separating them. The CDR3 runs 14 residues. Germline V gene lookup returns CDR1 SGHDN and CDR2 FVKESK. CDR3 nucleotide sequence: TGTGCCAGCAGCCTCGAGTCAGGGATTCAGCCCCAGCATTTT. Protein: CASSLESGIQPQHF. The variable domain in full, completed from reference TRBV14 and TRBJ1-5, reads EAGVTQFPSHSVIEKGQTVTLRCDPISGHDNLYWYRRVMGKEIKFLLHFVKESKQDESGMPNNRFLAERTGGTYSTLKVQPAELEDSGVYFCASSLESGIQPQHFGDGTRLSIL.

The V gene is TRBV7-2, the J gene TRBJ2-5, with D perhaps matching TRBD2 (6 bases). The V end was cut by 1 base, the J end by 4 bases, with 13 bases between. The CDR3 covers 15 residues. The germline CDR1 and CDR2 sequences are SGHTA and FQGNSA. The CDR3: CASSLVGDWGETQYF. Written as DNA, the CDR3 is TGTGCCAGCAGCTTAGTGGGGGACTGGGGAGAGACCCAGTACTTC.

The chain is built from TRBV7-9 and TRBJ1-3; D gene unclear. Germline V gene lookup returns CDR1 SEHNR and CDR2 FQNEAQ (reference sequence). The CDR3 is made up of 18 amino acids. V gave up 3 bases and J gave up 0 bases, with 18 bases separating them. The CDR3 DNA follows: TGTGCCAGCAGCTTTCCCCGGGCGGGCGCTCCCTCTGGAAACACCATATATTTT. Amino acids: CASSFPRAGAPSGNTIYF.

V and J are TRBV7-3 and TRBJ1-3; 10 bases fit TRBD1. The length of the CDR3 is 20 residues. V dropped 5 bases and J dropped 0; count of bases not matched to a gene: 16. Looked up from germline, CDR1 is SGHTA and CDR2 is FQGTGA. CDR3 nucleotides: TGTGCCAGCAGCCCCTTCGTAAGTTGTAGACAGGGGGCCTCTGGAAACACCATATATTTT. This encodes CASSPFVSCRQGASGNTIYF.

The genes are TRBV19 and TRBJ1-1; 7 bases agree with TRBD1. V was clipped by 8 bases and J by 4 bases; unmatched bases: 19. Germline CDR1 reads LNHDA; CDR2 reads SQIVND (reference sequence). CDR3 length equals 17 residues. CDR3 sequence: CASVLTTGARWSTEAFF. CDR3 in DNA: TGTGCCAGTGTGCTGACAACAGGGGCTCGGTGGAGCACTGAAGCTTTCTTT. The whole variable domain, filled in from reference TRBV19 and TRBJ1-1, reads DGGITQSPKYLFRKEGQNVTLSCEQNLNHDAMYWYRQDPGQGLRLIYYSQIVNDFQKGDIAEGYSVSREKKESFPLTVTSAQKNPTAFYLCASVLTTGARWSTEAFFGQGTRLTVV.

The J gene is TRBJ1-6, the V gene TRBV3-1 (or the pseudogene TRBV3-2); 7 bases are a match to TRBD1. Germline V gives CDR1 LGHDT, CDR2 YNNKEL (reference sequence). CDR3 length: 17 amino acids. Unmatched junction bases numbered 11, after V lost 4 bases and J lost 5 bases. The CDR3: CASSRTTGLSNNSPLHF. CDR3 coding DNA: TGTGCCAGCAGCCGTACGACAGGGTTATCGAATAATTCACCCCTCCACTTT.

This chain joins TRBV24-1 and TRBJ2-5, with 8 bases identical to TRBD2. This CDR3 is 15 amino acids long. Germline CDR1 KGHDR, CDR2 SFDVKD. The J segment lost 5 bases and the V segment lost 4 bases, leaving 8 bases of the junction unmatched. CDR3 in amino acids: CATSEFSGIGETQYF. CDR3 DNA sequence: TGTGCCACCAGTGAGTTTAGCGGGATCGGTGAGACCCAGTACTTC.